These 8 T cell receptor beta chains share one sample of origin, sequenced in a study of blood T cell repertoires in COVID-19 (dated by TCRdb to the early 2020s). The library relied on the immunoSEQ multiplex PCR assay. Entries here come from immuneACCESS through TCRdb and include only in-frame sequences with V and J called. Some clones fail to appear in such tables; in the studies checked, an unresolved V gene covers under half of the shortfall, and the cause of the remainder is unknown. The sample profile shows 250,000 to 350,000 clones; roughly 86% of them were found once. The ten largest clones add up to less than 3% of the sample. Sequenced input: PBMCs or T cells enriched from blood (not recorded which). The receptors stem from a woman in her fifties or sixties who had been exposed to COVID-19.

This chain uses TRBV7-2 with TRBJ1-2, with TRBD1 matching over 10 bases. The CDR3 covers 16 residues. V shed 1 base, J shed 11 bases, and the junction held 13 bases outside the gene matches. Per the germline V gene, CDR1 is SGHTA and CDR2 is FQGNSA. Written as DNA, the CDR3 is TGTGCCAGCAGCTTAGGCCCCGGGACAGGGGCTCCGAAGTACACCTTC. This sequence encodes CASSLGPGTGAPKYTF.

The chain has TRBV27 and TRBJ2-3; 8 nucleotides agree with TRBD2. The CDR3 has 16 residues. Per the germline V gene, CDR1 is MNHEY and CDR2 is SMNVEV (reference sequence). Germline trimming cut 2 bases from V and 5 bases from J; bases unmatched to any gene: 9. As DNA, the CDR3 is TGTGCCAGCAGTTTAGGTCTGGCGGGGGGTGTAGATACGCAGTATTTT. It codes for CASSLGLAGGVDTQYF.

This clone was observed once. The genes are TRBV3-1 (or the pseudogene TRBV3-2) and TRBJ2-5, with D tentatively TRBD1 (5 bases). The germline V gene has CDR1 LGHDT and CDR2 YNNKEL (reference sequence). This CDR3 is built from 14 residues. V lost 0 bases and J lost 4, with 9 bases in between. DNA of the CDR3: TGTGCCAGCAGCCAAGATTTGACAGTAGAGACCCAGTACTTC. The encoded protein is CASSQDLTVETQYF.

The chain couples TRBV7-9 to TRBJ2-2, with 10 bases identical to TRBD1. There are 15 residues in the CDR3. Germline assignment: CDR1 SEHNR and CDR2 FQNEAQ (reference sequence). Germline trimming cut 5 bases from V and 6 bases from J; bases unmatched to any gene: 6. CDR3 protein: CASSLPGQGPGELFF. CDR3 coding DNA: TGTGCCAGCAGCCTACCGGGACAGGGGCCCGGGGAGCTGTTTTTT.

V is TRBV5-1 and J is TRBJ1-5; D might be TRBD1 (6 bases). The CDR3 is 14 residues long. Between the trimmed V and J ends, which lost 3 bases and 4 bases, there was a span of 11 bases. Germline values: CDR1 SGHRS, CDR2 YFSETQ. In DNA form, the CDR3 reads TGCGCCAGCAGCTCCGGACAGCCAAATCAGCCCCAGCATTTT. This translates into CASSSGQPNQPQHF.

This rearrangement joins TRBV5-1 to TRBJ2-7; 7 bases align to TRBD1. The CDR3 runs 15 residues. After removal of 0 bases from V and 1 base from J, the junction contained 4 bases not matched to a gene. Looked up from germline, CDR1 is SGHRS and CDR2 is YFSETQ. The CDR3 DNA sequence: TGCGCCAGCAGCTTGGGACAGGGTGGATCCTACGAGCAGTACTTC. Its protein product is CASSLGQGGSYEQYF.

V and J are TRBV4-1 and TRBJ2-2; 8 nucleotides align to TRBD1. V gave up 3 bases and J gave up 1 base; unmatched junction bases: 16. The germline gives CDR1 MGHRA, CDR2 YSYEKL. This CDR3 spans 20 amino acids. The CDR3 DNA reads as TGCGCCAGCAGCCAGGTTGTGATGACAGGGGAAAACTTGAACACCGGGGAGCTGTTTTTT. It encodes CASSQVVMTGENLNTGELFF.

This chain links TRBV7-2 with TRBJ1-6; 7 positions agree with TRBD1. Germline V gives CDR1 SGHTA, CDR2 FQGNSA. Trimming cost V 5 bases and J 3 bases; bases outside gene matches: 7. CDR3 length: 16 amino acids. The CDR3 sequence is CASSPQQGNYNSPLHF. CDR3 DNA: TGTGCCAGCAGCCCTCAACAGGGGAACTATAATTCACCCCTCCACTTT. The full variable domain, its missing parts supplied by reference TRBV7-2 and TRBJ1-6, is GAGVSQSPSNKVTEKGKDVELRCDPISGHTALYWYRQSLGQGLEFLIYFQGNSAPDKSGLPSDRFSAERTGGSVSTLTIQRTQQEDSAVYLCASSPQQGNYNSPLHFGNGTRLTVT.